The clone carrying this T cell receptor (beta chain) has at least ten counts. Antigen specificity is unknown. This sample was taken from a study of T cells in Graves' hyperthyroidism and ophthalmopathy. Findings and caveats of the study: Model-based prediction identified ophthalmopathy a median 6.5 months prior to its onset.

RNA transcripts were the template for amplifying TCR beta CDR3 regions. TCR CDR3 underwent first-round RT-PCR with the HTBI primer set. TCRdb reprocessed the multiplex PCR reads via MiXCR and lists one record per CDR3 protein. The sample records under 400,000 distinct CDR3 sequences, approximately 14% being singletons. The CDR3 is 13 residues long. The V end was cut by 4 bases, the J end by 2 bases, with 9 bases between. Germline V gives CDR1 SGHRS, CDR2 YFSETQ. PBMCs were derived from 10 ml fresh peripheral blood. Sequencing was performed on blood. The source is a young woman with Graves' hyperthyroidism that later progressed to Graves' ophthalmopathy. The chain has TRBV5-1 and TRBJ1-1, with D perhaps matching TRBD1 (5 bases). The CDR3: CASSPDTNTEAFF. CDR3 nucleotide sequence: TGCGCCAGCAGCCCGGACACAAACACTGAAGCTTTCTTT.